This TCR beta chain emerged from a study of early T cells in non-severe SARS-CoV-2 infection. Background on the study: The sequenced material was bulk RNA from unsorted whole blood, and its chains were unpaired. Findings and caveats of the study: Matches to VDJdb favored anti-spike CD8 responses and missed private and CD4 specificities.

In the library, individual cDNA molecules carried attached unique molecular identifiers. TCRdb processed the 5' RACE reads anew with MiXCR; each CDR3 protein has one entry. The data show just under 60,000 distinct CDR3 sequences, with roughly 8.4% seen just once and approximately 3.1% held by the top ten. In this sample, this clonotype turned up a few times. The antigen remains unidentified. This TCR was sampled from an adult who was a healthcare worker with PCR-confirmed SARS-CoV-2 infection or an uninfected control (not recorded which). The specimen was whole blood.

CDR3 coding DNA: TGCGCCAGCAGCTCCCTAACGACCGAGGACGAGCAGTACTTC. Its translation: CASSSLTTEDEQYF. The chain uses TRBV5-1 and TRBJ2-7; unclear D gene. CDR3 length: 14 amino acids. Trimming removed 3 bases from V and 5 bases from J, with 15 bases in between. Germline V CDR1 and CDR2: SGHRS, YFSETQ.